The T cell receptor (beta chain) under discussion was sequenced for a study of T cell changes during pregnancy in multiple sclerosis. This clone was found a few times. The CDR3 is 14 amino acids. Trimming took 5 bases from V and 6 from J; bases not matched to a gene: 5. CDR1 and CDR2 from the germline V gene are LNHDA and SQIVND (reference sequence). TCRdb's table, derived via immunoSEQ multiplex PCR, lists solely in-frame clones and lacks some. The table shows roughly 99,000 clones, with around 90% occurring only once. This chain connects TRBV19 to TRBJ1-5; 9 nucleotides match TRBD1. The input for sequencing was peripheral blood, taken in the third trimester of pregnancy. This clonotype was sampled from a female donor in good health, enrolled as a control in a pregnancy study. The CDR3 loop reads CASSLTGGGQPQHF. CDR3 in DNA: TGTGCCAGTAGTCTAACAGGGGGCGGTCAGCCCCAGCATTTT.